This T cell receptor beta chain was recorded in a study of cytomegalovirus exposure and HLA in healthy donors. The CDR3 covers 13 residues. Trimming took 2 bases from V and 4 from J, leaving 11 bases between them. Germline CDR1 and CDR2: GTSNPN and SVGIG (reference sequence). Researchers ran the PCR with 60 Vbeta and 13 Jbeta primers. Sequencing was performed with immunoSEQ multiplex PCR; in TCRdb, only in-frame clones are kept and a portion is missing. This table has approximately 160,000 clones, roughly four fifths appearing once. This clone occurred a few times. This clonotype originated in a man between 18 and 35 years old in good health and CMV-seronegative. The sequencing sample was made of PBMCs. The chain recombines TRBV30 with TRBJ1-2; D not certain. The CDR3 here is CAWSRGRSYGYTF. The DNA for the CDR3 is TGTGCCTGGAGTAGAGGGCGCAGCTATGGCTACACCTTC.